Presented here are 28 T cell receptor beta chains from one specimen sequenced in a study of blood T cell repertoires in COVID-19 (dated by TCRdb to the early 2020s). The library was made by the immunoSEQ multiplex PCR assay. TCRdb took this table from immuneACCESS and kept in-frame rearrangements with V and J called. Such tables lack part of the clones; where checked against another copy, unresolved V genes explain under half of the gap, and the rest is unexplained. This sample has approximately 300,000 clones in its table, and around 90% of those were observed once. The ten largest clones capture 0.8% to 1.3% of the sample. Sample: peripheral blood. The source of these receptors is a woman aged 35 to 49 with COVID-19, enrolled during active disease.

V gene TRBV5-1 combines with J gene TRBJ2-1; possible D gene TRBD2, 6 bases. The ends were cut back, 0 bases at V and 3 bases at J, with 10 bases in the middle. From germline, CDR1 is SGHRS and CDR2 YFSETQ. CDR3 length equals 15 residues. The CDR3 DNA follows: TGCGCCAGCAGCTTGGCCGGGACTGGCTACAATGAGCAGTTCTTC. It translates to CASSLAGTGYNEQFF.

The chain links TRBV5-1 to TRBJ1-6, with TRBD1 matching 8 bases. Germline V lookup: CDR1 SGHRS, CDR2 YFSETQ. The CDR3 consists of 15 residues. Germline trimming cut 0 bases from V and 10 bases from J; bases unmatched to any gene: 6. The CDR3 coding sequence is TGCGCCAGCAGCTTGGGGACAGGGATAAGGTCACCCCTCCACTTT. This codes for CASSLGTGIRSPLHF.

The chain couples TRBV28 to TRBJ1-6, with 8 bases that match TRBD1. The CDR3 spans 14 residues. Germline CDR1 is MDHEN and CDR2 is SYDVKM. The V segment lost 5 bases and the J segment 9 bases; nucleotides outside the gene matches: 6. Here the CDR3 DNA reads TGTGCCAGCAGTCTCTGGACAGGGAGTTCACCCCTCCACTTT. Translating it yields CASSLWTGSSPLHF.

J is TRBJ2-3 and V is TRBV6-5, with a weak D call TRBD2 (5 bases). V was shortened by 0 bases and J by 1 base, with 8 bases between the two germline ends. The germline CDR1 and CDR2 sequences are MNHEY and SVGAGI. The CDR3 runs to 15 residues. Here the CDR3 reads CASSYSDGGTDTQYF. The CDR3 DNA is TGTGCCAGCAGTTACTCCGACGGGGGCACAGATACGCAGTATTTT.

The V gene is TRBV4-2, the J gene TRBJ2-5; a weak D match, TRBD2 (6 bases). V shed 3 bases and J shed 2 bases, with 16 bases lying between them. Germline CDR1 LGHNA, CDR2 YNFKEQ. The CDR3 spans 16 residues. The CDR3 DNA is TGTGCCAGCAGCCATCGGGGGAGACAGAGTCAAGAGACCCAGTACTTC. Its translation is CASSHRGRQSQETQYF.

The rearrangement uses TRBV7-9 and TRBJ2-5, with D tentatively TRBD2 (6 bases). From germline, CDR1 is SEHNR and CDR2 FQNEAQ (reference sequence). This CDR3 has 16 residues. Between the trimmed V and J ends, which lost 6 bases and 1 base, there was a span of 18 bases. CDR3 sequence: CASREGGAGRQETQYF. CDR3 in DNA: TGTGCCAGCAGAGAGGGAGGAGCGGGCCGCCAAGAGACCCAGTACTTC.

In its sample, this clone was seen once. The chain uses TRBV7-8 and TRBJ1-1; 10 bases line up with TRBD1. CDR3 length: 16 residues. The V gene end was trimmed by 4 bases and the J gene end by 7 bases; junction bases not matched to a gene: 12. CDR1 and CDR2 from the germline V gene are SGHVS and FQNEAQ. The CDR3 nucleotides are TGTGCCAGCAGCTCCCGGCGGGACAGGGGTTCGAATGAAGCTTTCTTT. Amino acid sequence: CASSSRRDRGSNEAFF.

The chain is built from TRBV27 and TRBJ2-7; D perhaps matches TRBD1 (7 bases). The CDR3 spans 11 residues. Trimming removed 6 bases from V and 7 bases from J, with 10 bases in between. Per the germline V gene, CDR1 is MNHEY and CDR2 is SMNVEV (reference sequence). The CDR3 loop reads CASRTGREQYF. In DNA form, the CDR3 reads TGTGCCAGCAGGACAGGGAGGGAGCAGTACTTC.

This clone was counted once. CDR3 in DNA: TGTGCCAGCAGTTTAGCAGGACTAGCGGGGGGACCTGGAGGCACAGATACGCAGTATTTT. Translated, it gives CASSLAGLAGGPGGTDTQYF. This chain links TRBV28 with TRBJ2-3, with 14 bases fitting TRBD2. The germline V gene encodes CDR1 MDHEN and CDR2 SYDVKM. The CDR3 is 20 amino acids. The trim removed 2 bases at V and 1 base at J, leaving 11 bases unmatched.

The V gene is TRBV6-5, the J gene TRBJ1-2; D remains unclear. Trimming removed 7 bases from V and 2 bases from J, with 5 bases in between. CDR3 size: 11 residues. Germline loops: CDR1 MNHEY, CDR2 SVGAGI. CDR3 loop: CASTLNYGYTF. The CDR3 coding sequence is TGTGCCAGCACACTGAACTATGGCTACACCTTC.

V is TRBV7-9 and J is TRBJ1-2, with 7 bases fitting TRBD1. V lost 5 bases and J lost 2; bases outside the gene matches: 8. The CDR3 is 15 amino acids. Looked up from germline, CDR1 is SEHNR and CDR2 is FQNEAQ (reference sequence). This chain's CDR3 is CASSPLEGANYGYTF. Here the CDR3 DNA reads TGTGCCAGCAGCCCCCTTGAGGGGGCCAACTATGGCTACACCTTC. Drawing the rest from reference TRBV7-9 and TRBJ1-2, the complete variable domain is DTGVSQNPRHKITKRGQNVTFRCDPISEHNRLYWYRQTLGQGPEFLTYFQNEAQLEKSRLLSDRFSAERPKGSFSTLEIQRTEQGDSAMYLCASSPLEGANYGYTFGSGTRLTVV.

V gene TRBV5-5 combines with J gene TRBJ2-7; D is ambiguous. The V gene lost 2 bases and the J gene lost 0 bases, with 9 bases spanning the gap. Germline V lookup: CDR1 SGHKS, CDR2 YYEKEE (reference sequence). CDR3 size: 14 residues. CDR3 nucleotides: TGTGCCAGCAGCTTTGAGACATCCTCCTACGAGCAGTACTTC. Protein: CASSFETSSYEQYF.

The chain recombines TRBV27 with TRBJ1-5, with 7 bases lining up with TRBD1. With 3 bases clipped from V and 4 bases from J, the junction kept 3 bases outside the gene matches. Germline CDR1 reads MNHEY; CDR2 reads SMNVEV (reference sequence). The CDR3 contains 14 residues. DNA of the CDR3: TGTGCCAGCAGTTTCCGGACAGGTAATCAGCCCCAGCATTTT. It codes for CASSFRTGNQPQHF.

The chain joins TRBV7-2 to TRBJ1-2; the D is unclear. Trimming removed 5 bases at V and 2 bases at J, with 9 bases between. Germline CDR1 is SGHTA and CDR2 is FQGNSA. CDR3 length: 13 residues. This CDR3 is CASSPDGNYGYTF. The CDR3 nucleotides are TGTGCCAGCAGCCCCGACGGGAACTATGGCTACACCTTC.

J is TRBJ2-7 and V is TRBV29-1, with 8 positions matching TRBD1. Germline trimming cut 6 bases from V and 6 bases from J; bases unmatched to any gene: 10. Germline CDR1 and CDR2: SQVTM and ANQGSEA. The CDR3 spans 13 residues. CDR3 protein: CSVLRTGTGEQYF. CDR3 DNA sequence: TGCAGCGTCCTCCGGACAGGGACAGGCGAGCAGTACTTC.

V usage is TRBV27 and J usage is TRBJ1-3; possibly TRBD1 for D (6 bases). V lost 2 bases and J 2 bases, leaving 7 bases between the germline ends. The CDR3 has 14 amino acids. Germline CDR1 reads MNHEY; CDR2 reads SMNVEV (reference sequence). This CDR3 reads CASSLTGTGNTIYF. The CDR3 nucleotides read TGTGCCAGCAGTTTAACAGGGACTGGAAACACCATATATTTT.

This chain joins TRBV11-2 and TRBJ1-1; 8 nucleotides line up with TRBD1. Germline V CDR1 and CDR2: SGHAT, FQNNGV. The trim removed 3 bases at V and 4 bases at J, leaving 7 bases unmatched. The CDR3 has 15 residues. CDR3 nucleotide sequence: TGTGCCAGCAGCTTCCAGGGGGCGGTCGGCACTGAAGCTTTCTTT. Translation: CASSFQGAVGTEAFF.

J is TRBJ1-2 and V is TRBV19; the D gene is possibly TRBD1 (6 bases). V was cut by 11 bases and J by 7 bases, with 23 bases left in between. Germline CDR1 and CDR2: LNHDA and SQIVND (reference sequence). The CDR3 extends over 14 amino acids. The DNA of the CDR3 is TGTGCCTCATCGAAAGGGGACACCTCCGTTGGCTACACCTTC. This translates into CASSKGDTSVGYTF.

This chain's CDR3 is CASSYSGVYEQYF. The CDR3 bases are TGTGCCAGCAGTTACTCGGGAGTTTACGAGCAGTACTTC. J is TRBJ2-7 and V is TRBV6-2 or TRBV6-3; TRBD2 might be the D (5 bases). V gave up 0 bases and J gave up 4 bases, with 7 bases separating them. Germline V gives CDR1 MNHEY, CDR2 SVGEGT. The CDR3 sequence is 13 residues long.

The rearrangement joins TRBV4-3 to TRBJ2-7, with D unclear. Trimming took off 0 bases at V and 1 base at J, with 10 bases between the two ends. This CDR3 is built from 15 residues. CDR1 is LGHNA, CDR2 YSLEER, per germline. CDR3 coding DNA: TGCGCCAGCAGCCAAGATGCGGTCGGTTCCTACGAGCAGTACTTC. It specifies CASSQDAVGSYEQYF.

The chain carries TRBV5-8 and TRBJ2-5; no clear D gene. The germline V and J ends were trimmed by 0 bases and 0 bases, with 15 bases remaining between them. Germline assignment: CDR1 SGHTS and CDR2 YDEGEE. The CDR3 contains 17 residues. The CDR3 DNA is TGTGCCAGCAGCTTGGAAGATGGTCCCGCGTACCAAGAGACCCAGTACTTC. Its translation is CASSLEDGPAYQETQYF.

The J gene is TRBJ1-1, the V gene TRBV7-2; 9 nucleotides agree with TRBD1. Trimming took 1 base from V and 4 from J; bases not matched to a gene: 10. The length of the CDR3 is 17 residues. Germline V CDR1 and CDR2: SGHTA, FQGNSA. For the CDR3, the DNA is TGTGCCAGCAGCTTAGTCGGGACAGGGAGAAGGGGCACTGAAGCTTTCTTT. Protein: CASSLVGTGRRGTEAFF.

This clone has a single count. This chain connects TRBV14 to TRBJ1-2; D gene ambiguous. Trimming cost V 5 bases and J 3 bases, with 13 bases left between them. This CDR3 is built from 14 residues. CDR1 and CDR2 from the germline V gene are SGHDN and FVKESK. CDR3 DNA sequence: TGTGCCAGCAGCGTAAGAGTCGGAGACTATGGCTACACCTTC. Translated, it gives CASSVRVGDYGYTF.

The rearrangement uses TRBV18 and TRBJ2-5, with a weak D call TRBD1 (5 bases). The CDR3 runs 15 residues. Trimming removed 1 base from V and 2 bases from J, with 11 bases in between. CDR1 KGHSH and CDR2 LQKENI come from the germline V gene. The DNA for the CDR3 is TGTGCCAGCTCACCACGGGGCGGCAATCAAGAGACCCAGTACTTC. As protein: CASSPRGGNQETQYF.

This chain's CDR3 is CASSGQGAGQPQHF. The CDR3 nucleotides read TGTGCCAGCTCCGGACAGGGGGCGGGTCAGCCCCAGCATTTT. The rearrangement joins TRBV18 to TRBJ1-5; 11 positions agree with TRBD1. This CDR3 has 14 amino acids. V was pared by 6 bases and J by 6 bases, with 4 bases of the junction left unmatched. Per the germline V gene, CDR1 is KGHSH and CDR2 is LQKENI.

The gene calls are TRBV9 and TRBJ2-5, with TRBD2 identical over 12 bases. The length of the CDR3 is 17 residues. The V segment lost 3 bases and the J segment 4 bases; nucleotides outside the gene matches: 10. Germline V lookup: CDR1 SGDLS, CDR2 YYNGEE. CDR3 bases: TGTGCCAGCAGCGAGGGGGCTAGCGGGAGGGCGGCAGAGACCCAGTACTTC. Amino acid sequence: CASSEGASGRAAETQYF.

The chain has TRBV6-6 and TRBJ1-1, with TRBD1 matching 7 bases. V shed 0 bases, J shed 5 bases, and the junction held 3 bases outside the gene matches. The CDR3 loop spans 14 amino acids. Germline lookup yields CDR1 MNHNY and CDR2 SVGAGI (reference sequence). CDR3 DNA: TGTGCCAGCAGTTACTCGGGGGGACAGACTGAAGCTTTCTTT. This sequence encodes CASSYSGGQTEAFF.

CDR3 amino acids: CASSLGSRDWDTQYF. CDR3 coding DNA: TGTGCCAGCAGCTTAGGGTCCCGGGACTGGGATACGCAGTATTTT. The V gene is TRBV7-2, the J gene TRBJ2-3, with D maybe TRBD2 (6 bases). Trimming pared 1 base from V and 6 bases from J, leaving 14 bases between. The CDR3 has 15 amino acids. CDR1 is SGHTA and CDR2 is FQGNSA in the germline V gene.